In its sample, the clone carrying this T cell receptor beta chain was seen once. Trimming removed 5 bases from V and 5 bases from J; junction bases left unmatched: 4. Germline V gene data show CDR1 as SGHTA and CDR2 as FQGNSA. This CDR3 comprises 14 residues. Authors' processing steps: Estimation of nucleated cell counts was performed using reference gene primer amplification. Only in-frame clones appear in the TCRdb table, and some are missing; sequencing was by immunoSEQ multiplex PCR. The V and J calls and clone size are taken from that table; D and trimming were inferred from the DNA. This table holds about 250,000 clones, 75% to 90% found once. Donors were grouped by their self-reported clinical history. The data derive from a study of blood T cell repertoires in COVID-19. Study overall: PBMCs, B-cell-depleted T cells, or T cells were the source of the cDNA or gDNA that made up the material.

The chain is built from TRBV7-2 and TRBJ2-5; 11 nucleotides line up with TRBD1. The origin of this receptor is a woman aged 18-29 years who had recovered from COVID-19. The material sequenced was PBMCs or T cells enriched from blood (not recorded which). The CDR3 DNA follows: TGTGCCAGCAGCCCGGACAGGGGGCAGGAGACCCAGTACTTC. Translating gives CASSPDRGQETQYF.